The 3 T cell receptor beta chains below come from one sample, sequenced in a study of cytomegalovirus exposure and HLA in healthy donors. Both 60 Vbeta primers and 13 Jbeta primers went into the PCR. Using immunoSEQ multiplex PCR, the repertoire was profiled, and TCRdb retains in-frame clones only, with some absent. Seen here are roughly 250,000 clones, approximately 85% observed once, and the top ten hold more than 1.5%. The sequenced material came from PBMCs. Source of these receptors: a woman aged 35 to 49 in good health and CMV-seropositive.

The rearrangement joins TRBV4-2 to TRBJ2-5; 7 bases match TRBD1. Per the germline V gene, CDR1 is LGHNA and CDR2 is YNFKEQ. V was pared by 1 base and J by 4 bases, with 15 bases of the junction left unmatched. The CDR3 consists of 18 residues. The chain's CDR3 is CASSQVSGGTDGLETQYF. Written as DNA, the CDR3 is TGTGCCAGCAGCCAAGTCTCAGGGGGTACAGATGGGTTAGAGACCCAGTACTTC.

This chain connects TRBV28 to TRBJ2-4; TRBD1 matches 8 bases. Germline V gene lookup returns CDR1 MDHEN and CDR2 SYDVKM. This CDR3 contains 15 residues. V gave up 3 bases and J gave up 3 bases; unmatched junction bases: 4. In DNA form, the CDR3 reads TGTGCCAGCAGTTTCTACAGGGGGGTCAAAAACATTCAGTACTTC. Translating gives CASSFYRGVKNIQYF.

In nucleotides, the CDR3 is TGCGCCAGCAGCTTGGGGGACCTCACAGGGGCTGGGGCCAACGTCCTGACTTTC. Its protein product is CASSLGDLTGAGANVLTF. This chain connects TRBV5-1 to TRBJ2-6; 7 bases fit TRBD1. CDR1 is SGHRS, CDR2 YFSETQ, per germline. V shed 0 bases, J shed 2 bases, and the junction held 8 bases outside the gene matches. This CDR3 has 18 amino acids.